The 13 T cell receptor beta chains reported below all come from one sample, sequenced in a study of blood T cell repertoires in COVID-19. Profiled with immunoSEQ multiplex PCR; TCRdb holds only in-frame clones, not every one. This sample has under 200,000 clones; roughly 78% occur once, and the top ten carry 8.1%. Material: peripheral blood. These receptors originate from a woman in her sixties or seventies with COVID-19, enrolled during active disease.

The V and J genes are TRBV19 and TRBJ2-1; D uncertain. The CDR3 loop spans 12 amino acids. Germline assignment: CDR1 LNHDA and CDR2 SQIVND (reference sequence). The V and J ends lost 7 bases and 7 bases respectively, with 11 bases between them. CDR3 nucleotide sequence: TGTGCCAGTATCAGCAGCGTGAATGAGCAGTTCTTC. Its protein product is CASISSVNEQFF.

J is TRBJ2-1 and V is TRBV28; 11 bases line up with TRBD2. CDR3 length: 15 amino acids. The V gene's germline CDR1 is MDHEN and CDR2 SYDVKM. The J segment lost 5 bases and the V segment lost 11 bases, leaving 11 bases of the junction unmatched. This chain's CDR3 is CAYSGRAVLHNEQFF. Written as DNA, the CDR3 is TGTGCCTATAGCGGGAGGGCCGTTCTCCACAATGAGCAGTTCTTC.

This clone was seen a single time. V and J are TRBV30 and TRBJ2-1; 8 bases align to TRBD2. Trimming cost V 1 base and J 0 bases; bases outside gene matches: 11. CDR1 and CDR2 (germline): GTSNPN, SVGIG (reference sequence). The length of the CDR3 is 18 residues. CDR3 nucleotides: TGTGCCTGGAGTGGAGGGTCCAGCGGGAGATCCTCCTACAATGAGCAGTTCTTC. Translated: CAWSGGSSGRSSYNEQFF.

J is TRBJ1-6 and V is TRBV30; D is uncertain. CDR3 length: 13 amino acids. V dropped 5 bases and J dropped 0 bases, with 5 bases sitting between them. The germline V gene encodes CDR1 GTSNPN and CDR2 SVGIG (reference sequence). CDR3: CAWGSSYNSPLHF. The DNA of the CDR3 is TGTGCCTGGGGGAGCTCCTATAATTCACCCCTCCACTTT.

The chain is built from TRBV28 and TRBJ2-7; D call uncertain. The CDR3 has 15 residues. Looked up from germline, CDR1 is MDHEN and CDR2 is SYDVKM. Trimming removed 5 bases at V and 0 bases at J, with 14 bases between. The CDR3 coding sequence is TGTGCCAGCAGTACCAAGACCACAGTCTCCTACGAGCAGTACTTC. Its translation is CASSTKTTVSYEQYF. Combining the CDR3 with reference TRBV28 and TRBJ2-7 gives the whole variable domain DVKVTQSSRYLVKRTGEKVFLECVQDMDHENMFWYRQDPGLGLRLIYFSYDVKMKEKGDIPEGYSVSREKKERFSLILESASTNQTSMYLCASSTKTTVSYEQYFGPGTRLTVT.

V usage is TRBV5-1 and J usage is TRBJ2-3; the match to TRBD1 covers 10 bases. CDR1 and CDR2 from the germline V gene are SGHRS and YFSETQ. CDR3 size: 18 residues. V shed 3 bases and J 4 bases; nucleotides not matched to a gene: 14. The CDR3 loop reads CASSSTGGASSGADTQYF. CDR3 coding DNA: TGCGCCAGCAGCTCGACAGGGGGCGCATCTTCGGGCGCAGATACGCAGTATTTT.

The CDR3 nucleotides are TGTGCCAGCAGTTTGGCAGGGGGAGGCACTGAAGCTTTCTTT. Residues: CASSLAGGGTEAFF. This chain connects TRBV27 to TRBJ1-1; 7 positions match TRBD1. V lost 3 bases and J lost 4; bases outside the gene matches: 5. The CDR3 totals 14 residues. CDR1 and CDR2 (germline): MNHEY, SMNVEV (reference sequence).

The rearrangement joins TRBV5-8 to TRBJ2-1; tentative D call: TRBD1 (6 bases). V lost 6 bases to trimming and J lost 4 bases, with 23 bases between them. The CDR3 totals 17 residues. CDR1 and CDR2 from the germline V gene are SGHTS and YDEGEE. In DNA form, the CDR3 reads TGTGCCAGCACGCCTCATCCGTGGGACACGGCGTACAATGAGCAGTTCTTC. Its translation is CASTPHPWDTAYNEQFF.

This chain uses TRBV7-9 with TRBJ1-4; TRBD1 might be the D (5 bases). The germline CDR1 and CDR2 sequences are SEHNR and FQNEAQ (reference sequence). The CDR3 is made up of 13 amino acids. Deletions cut 1 base from V and 6 bases from J, with 6 bases between. CDR3 protein: CASSLGQYEKLFF. Written as DNA, the CDR3 is TGTGCCAGCAGCTTAGGACAGTATGAAAAACTGTTTTTT. The full variable domain, rest sourced from reference TRBV7-9 and TRBJ1-4, is DTGVSQNPRHKITKRGQNVTFRCDPISEHNRLYWYRQTLGQGPEFLTYFQNEAQLEKSRLLSDRFSAERPKGSFSTLEIQRTEQGDSAMYLCASSLGQYEKLFFGSGTQLSVL.

This chain joins TRBV28 and TRBJ1-2, with D hard to call. The CDR3 runs 14 residues. V lost 5 bases to trimming and J lost 2 bases, with 12 bases between them. Germline CDR1 and CDR2: MDHEN and SYDVKM. As DNA, the CDR3 is TGTGCCAGCAGTCCGCCGGGAGCCAACTATGGCTACACCTTC. Protein: CASSPPGANYGYTF.

The chain employs TRBV9 and TRBJ2-5, with 10 bases matching TRBD2. CDR3 length: 18 residues. V dropped 0 bases and J dropped 5; count of bases not matched to a gene: 13. From germline, CDR1 is SGDLS and CDR2 YYNGEE. CDR3 amino acids: CASSVGPRLAGAGETQYF. CDR3 bases: TGTGCCAGCAGCGTAGGTCCCCGGCTAGCGGGGGCGGGGGAGACCCAGTACTTC.

J is TRBJ1-6 and V is TRBV6-5; D is perhaps TRBD1 (6 bases). The CDR3 contains 15 residues. In germline, CDR1 is MNHEY, CDR2 SVGAGI. V dropped 0 bases and J dropped 10 bases, with 13 bases sitting between them. CDR3 in amino acids: CASSYSEGGDSPLHF. The CDR3 nucleotides are TGTGCCAGCAGTTACTCTGAGGGGGGGGACTCACCCCTCCACTTT.

This chain links TRBV7-9 with TRBJ2-5; TRBD2 aligns across 9 bases. The CDR3 sequence is 15 residues long. The ends lost 7 bases at V and 3 bases at J; junction bases unmatched: 9. The V gene's germline CDR1 is SEHNR and CDR2 FQNEAQ (reference sequence). The CDR3 protein is CASNPSGTTKETQYF. The CDR3 coding sequence is TGTGCCAGCAACCCTAGCGGGACAACTAAAGAGACCCAGTACTTC.